The 3 T cell receptor beta chains below were found in one sample sequenced in a study of control samples from healthy donors and cancer patients (dated by TCRdb to 2020 to 2022). Library generation was performed with the immunoSEQ multiplex PCR assay. The table comes from immuneACCESS by way of TCRdb, which keeps in-frame sequences with V and J called. Part of the clones is missing from these tables; in studies checked, under half for an unresolved V gene and the rest for unknown reasons. The sample contains 40,000 to 55,000 clones, about 75% of them found a single time. 17% of the sample is taken by the ten largest. The specimen sequenced was formalin-fixed, paraffin-embedded tissue. The receptors derive from a male donor with melanoma.

This clone was detected only a few times. The chain is built from TRBV7-3 and TRBJ2-3; 13 nucleotides line up with TRBD2. This CDR3 spans 20 amino acids. Germline V lookup: CDR1 SGHTA, CDR2 FQGTGA. V dropped 3 bases and J dropped 2; count of bases not matched to a gene: 14. CDR3 nucleotides: TGTGCCAGCAGCTTCCGACTAGCGGGAGGAATGGCCCTTTACACAGATACGCAGTATTTT. Translated, it gives CASSFRLAGGMALYTDTQYF.

This clone came up once. CDR3 nucleotide sequence: TGTGCCAGCAGCCCCACGGCGTGGGGGGAGAGCTCTGGAAACACCATATATTTT. It is translated as CASSPTAWGESSGNTIYF. The rearrangement uses TRBV13 and TRBJ1-3; tentatively, D is TRBD1 (5 bases). Germline V gene data show CDR1 as PRHDT and CDR2 as FYEKMQ (reference sequence). Trimming removed 5 bases from V and 0 bases from J, with 20 bases in between. This CDR3 comprises 18 residues.

The chain has TRBV5-6 and TRBJ2-7; D may correspond to TRBD1 or TRBD2 (5 bases each). CDR1 is SGHDT, CDR2 YYEEEE, per germline. The CDR3 is made up of 17 amino acids. V lost 2 bases and J lost 7, with 25 bases in between. The CDR3 protein is CASSFYYQVVWGGEQYF. In nucleotides, the CDR3 is TGTGCCAGCAGCTTTTATTATCAGGTGGTTTGGGGCGGGGAGCAGTACTTC.